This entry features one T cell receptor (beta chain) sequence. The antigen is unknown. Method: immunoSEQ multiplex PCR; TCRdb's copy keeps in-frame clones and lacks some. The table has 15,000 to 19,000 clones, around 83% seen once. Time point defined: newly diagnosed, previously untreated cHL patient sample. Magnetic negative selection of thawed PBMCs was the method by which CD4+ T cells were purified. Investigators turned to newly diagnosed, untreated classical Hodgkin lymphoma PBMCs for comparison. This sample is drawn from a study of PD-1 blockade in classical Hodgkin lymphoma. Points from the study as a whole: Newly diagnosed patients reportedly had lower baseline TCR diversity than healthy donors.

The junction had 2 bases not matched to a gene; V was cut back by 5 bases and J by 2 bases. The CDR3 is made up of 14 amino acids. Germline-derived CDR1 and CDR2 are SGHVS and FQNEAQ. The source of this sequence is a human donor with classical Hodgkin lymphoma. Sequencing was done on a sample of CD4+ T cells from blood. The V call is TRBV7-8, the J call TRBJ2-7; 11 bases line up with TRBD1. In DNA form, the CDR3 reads TGTGCCAGCAGCGTGGGACAGGGGGCCTACGAGCAGTACTTC. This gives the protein CASSVGQGAYEQYF. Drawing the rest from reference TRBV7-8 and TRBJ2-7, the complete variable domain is GAGVSQSPRYKVAKRGQDVALRCDPISGHVSLFWYQQALGQGPEFLTYFQNEAQLDKSGLPSDRFFAERPEGSVSTLKIQRTQQEDSAVYLCASSVGQGAYEQYFGPGTRLTVT.